This TCR beta chain is from a study of T cells in localized non-small cell lung cancer. As to this clone: Antigen unknown.

Study-level findings and limits: Heterogeneity remains possible, as sequencing covered one tumor region only. Appearance in adjacent lung was seen for a median about 60 of the top 100 tumor clones. There was higher T cell clonality in uninvolved adjacent lung than in tumor, and it was highest there.

The germline V gene encodes CDR1 KGHSH and CDR2 LQKENI. This CDR3 is 15 amino acids long. Trimming removed 3 bases at V and 6 bases at J, with 17 bases between. Sequencing used immunoSEQ multiplex PCR; TCRdb keeps in-frame clones, though not all of them. The sample yields roughly 1,800 clones, less than 50% seen once. The sample here was lung tumor tissue, taken before any cancer treatment. This rearrangement joins TRBV18 to TRBJ1-1; D uncertain. The source of this sequence is a female donor of 60 years or more with stage I lung adenocarcinoma. The CDR3 here is CASSPLSPLTSEAFF. Here the CDR3 DNA reads TGTGCCAGCTCACCCCTGAGTCCGCTGACGTCTGAAGCTTTCTTT.